These T cell receptor beta chains were read from a single sample in a study of T cell changes during pregnancy in multiple sclerosis. Profiling relied on immunoSEQ multiplex PCR, and the TCRdb table lists in-frame clones only, not all of them. The table has about 92,000 clones, around 94% seen once. The material was peripheral blood, obtained in the first trimester of pregnancy. The receptors come from a female donor with multiple sclerosis, enrolled in a pregnancy study. CDR3s include the opening cysteine and the closing phenylalanine or tryptophan. Each record gives: J gene, D gene, clone size, V gene, CDR3 protein, CDR3 DNA. The D gene is left open where the match is weak. Expanded clones get a size class; other rows say once, few or many, or leave the size out.

>TRBJ1-6|.|.|TRBV27
CASRKGTTYNSPLHF
TGTGCCAGCAGAAAAGGGACAACTTATAATTCACCCCTCCACTTT
>TRBJ2-2|TRBD1|.|TRBV5-4
CASSPGGTGGSGELFF
TGTGCCAGCAGCCCGGGGGGGACAGGGGGCAGCGGGGAGCTGTTTTTT
>TRBJ2-1|.|.|TRBV7-3
CASSLKLSSYNEQFF
TGTGCCAGCAGCTTGAAACTCTCCTCCTACAATGAGCAGTTCTTC
>TRBJ2-7|.|.|TRBV6-5
CASRAGVQYEQYF
TGTGCCAGCAGGGCAGGGGTTCAATACGAGCAGTACTTC
>TRBJ2-1|TRBD2|.|TRBV5-4
CASSPTSGSSYNEQFF
TGTGCCAGCAGCCCGACTAGCGGAAGCTCCTACAATGAGCAGTTCTTC
>TRBJ2-3|.|.|TRBV4-3
CASSLNGRTTDTQYF
TGCGCCAGCAGCCTAAATGGGAGGACCACAGATACGCAGTATTTT
>TRBJ1-5|.|.|TRBV19
CASSIGTRGDQPQHF
TGTGCCAGTAGTATCGGGACAAGAGGGGATCAGCCCCAGCATTTT
>TRBJ2-2|TRBD1|.|TRBV6-1
CASSALTGGAATGELFF
TGTGCCAGCAGTGCATTGACAGGGGGCGCGGCCACCGGGGAGCTGTTTTTT
>TRBJ2-5|TRBD2|.|TRBV5-1
CASSFPSGQETQYF
TGCGCCAGCAGCTTCCCTAGCGGACAAGAGACCCAGTACTTC
>TRBJ1-3|.|.|TRBV28
CASLGNTIYF
TGTGCCAGCCTCGGAAACACCATATATTTT
>TRBJ1-3|TRBD1|.|TRBV5-1
CASSLAGTGYGNTIYF
TGCGCCAGCAGCTTGGCCGGGACAGGGTACGGAAACACCATATATTTT
>TRBJ2-5|TRBD2|.|TRBV28
CASSVGGAETQYF
TGTGCCAGCAGTGTCGGGGGGGCAGAGACCCAGTACTTC
>TRBJ2-2|TRBD2|.|TRBV28
CASSLAGTNTGELFF
TGTGCCAGCAGCCTAGCGGGAACGAACACCGGGGAGCTGTTTTTT
>TRBJ2-7|.|.|TRBV7-2
CASSSGLPYEQYF
TGTGCCAGCAGCTCAGGACTACCTTACGAGCAGTACTTC
>TRBJ2-7|.|.|TRBV15
CATSRDDREQYF
TGTGCCACCAGCAGGGACGACAGGGAGCAGTACTTC
>TRBJ1-4|.|.|TRBV10-3
CAISESRQRAGEKLFF
TGTGCCATCAGTGAGTCGCGCCAGCGGGCTGGTGAAAAACTGTTTTTT
>TRBJ1-1|.|.|TRBV2
CASSGGGQNTEAFF
TGTGCCAGCAGCGGCGGGGGGCAAAACACTGAAGCTTTCTTT
>TRBJ2-7|.|.|TRBV19
CASSSRLTTNSYEQYF
TGTGCCAGTAGTTCACGACTAACGACCAACTCCTACGAGCAGTACTTC
>TRBJ2-7|TRBD2|.|TRBV10-3
CAISVVAGVLDEQYF
TGTGCCATCAGTGTAGTAGCGGGAGTTCTCGATGAGCAGTACTTC
>TRBJ2-2|TRBD1|.|TRBV6-6
CASDRGDTGELFF
TGTGCCAGCGACAGGGGAGACACCGGGGAGCTGTTTTTT
>TRBJ1-3|TRBD1|.|TRBV19
CASSIIPGQRTVYSGNTIYF
TGTGCCAGTAGTATTATCCCGGGACAGCGGACCGTATACTCTGGAAACACCATATATTTT
>TRBJ1-1|.|.|TRBV7-9
CASSFQGSMEGIVSEAFF
TGTGCCAGCAGCTTCCAGGGTTCGATGGAGGGCATTGTCTCTGAAGCTTTCTTT
>TRBJ2-1|.|.|TRBV6-4
CASSDGSGGNNEQFF
TGTGCCAGCAGTGACGGCTCAGGGGGGAACAATGAGCAGTTCTTC
>TRBJ2-7|TRBD2|.|TRBV5-1
CASSLGGSSSYEQYF
TGCGCCAGCAGCTTAGGCGGGAGTAGCTCCTACGAGCAGTACTTC
>TRBJ2-1|.|.|TRBV2
CASSDAKTPGDEQFF
TGTGCCAGCAGTGATGCCAAGACCCCTGGAGATGAGCAGTTCTTC
>TRBJ2-1|TRBD2|.|TRBV27
CASRPLAGGSSYNEQFF
TGTGCCAGCAGACCACTAGCGGGAGGGAGCTCCTACAATGAGCAGTTCTTC
>TRBJ1-5|TRBD1|.|TRBV18
CASSQGTGGNQPQHF
TGTGCCAGCTCCCAGGGGACAGGGGGAAATCAGCCCCAGCATTTT
>TRBJ2-7|TRBD2|.|TRBV2
CASRLTSGNEQYF
TGTGCCTCCCGTCTTACTAGCGGGAACGAGCAGTACTTC
>TRBJ2-7|TRBD2|.|TRBV19
CATKKIPLAGGSYEQYF
TGTGCCACCAAAAAAATCCCCCTAGCGGGAGGGTCCTACGAGCAGTACTTC
>TRBJ1-2|TRBD1|.|TRBV6-5
CASSLEGARWGYTF
TGTGCCAGCAGTTTGGAGGGGGCGAGGTGGGGCTACACCTTC
>TRBJ1-2|.|.|TRBV9
CASSVVSLNGYTF
TGTGCCAGCAGCGTAGTGAGTTTGAATGGCTACACCTTC
>TRBJ2-1|TRBD1|.|TRBV2
CASQGQGEAWEFF
TGTGCCAGCCAGGGACAGGGTGAGGCCTGGGAGTTCTTC
>TRBJ2-1|TRBD2|.|TRBV7-9
CASSLGAGVVWEQFF
TGTGCCAGCAGCTTAGGAGCGGGAGTGGTGTGGGAGCAGTTCTTC
>TRBJ2-7|TRBD1|.|TRBV15
CATRGQGNDEQYF
TGTGCCACCAGGGGACAGGGGAATGACGAGCAGTACTTC
>TRBJ2-3|TRBD1|.|TRBV7-9
CASSLAKTGLRTDTQYF
TGTGCCAGCAGCTTAGCTAAGACAGGGTTACGGACAGATACGCAGTATTTT
>TRBJ1-1|.|.|TRBV19
CASSISRTEAFF
TGTGCCAGTAGTATTTCGAGGACTGAAGCTTTCTTT
>TRBJ2-7|.|.|TRBV28
CASSPVSGEQYF
TGTGCCAGCAGCCCTGTTAGCGGTGAGCAGTACTTC
>TRBJ2-2|TRBD1|.|TRBV6-1
CASKSGGETGELFF
TGTGCCAGCAAGTCAGGGGGCGAGACCGGGGAGCTGTTTTTT
>TRBJ2-7|TRBD2|.|TRBV28
CASSLFWGGEQYF
TGTGCCAGCAGTCTCTTTTGGGGGGGCGAGCAGTACTTC
>TRBJ2-2|TRBD1|once|TRBV9
CASNRQTQGAGELFF
TGTGCCAGCAATCGTCAGACACAGGGGGCCGGGGAGCTGTTTTTT
>TRBJ2-1|.|.|TRBV5-1
CASSPYEYNEQFF
TGCGCCAGCAGCCCGTACGAGTACAATGAGCAGTTCTTC
>TRBJ1-4|.|once|TRBV28
CVGGASREKLFF
TGTGTAGGGGGGGCATCTAGGGAAAAACTGTTTTTT
>TRBJ1-1|.|.|TRBV28
CASKPGGANTEAFF
TGTGCCAGCAAACCCGGGGGGGCGAACACTGAAGCTTTCTTT
>TRBJ1-2|TRBD1|.|TRBV7-8
CASSLIAGTANYGYTF
TGTGCCAGCAGCTTAATAGCCGGGACAGCTAACTATGGCTACACCTTC
>TRBJ1-4|TRBD1|.|TRBV6-1
CASSRRTGQKEKLFF
TGTGCCAGCAGCCGAAGGACAGGGCAAAAGGAAAAACTGTTTTTT
>TRBJ2-1|TRBD1|.|TRBV7-2
CASSARQGLYNEQFF
TGTGCCAGCAGCGCCCGACAGGGTCTCTACAATGAGCAGTTCTTC
>TRBJ2-1|TRBD1|.|TRBV19
CASSLRQGATQWYNEQFF
TGTGCCAGTAGTCTCCGACAGGGGGCCACGCAGTGGTACAATGAGCAGTTCTTC
>TRBJ2-3|TRBD2|.|TRBV7-8
CASSPVDGTSDTDTQYF
TGTGCCAGCAGCCCAGTGGACGGGACTAGCGACACAGATACGCAGTATTTT
>TRBJ2-3|TRBD1|.|TRBV5-1
CASSLGQGALSTDTQYF
TGCGCCAGCAGCTTGGGCCAGGGGGCCTTAAGCACAGATACGCAGTATTTT
>TRBJ2-7|TRBD1|.|TRBV7-2
CASSQGTVFPYEQYF
TGTGCCAGCAGCCAAGGGACAGTCTTCCCCTACGAGCAGTACTTC
>TRBJ2-5|.|once|TRBV7-6
CASSRELGLSETQYF
TGTGCCAGCAGCCGTGAATTGGGCCTATCGGAGACCCAGTACTTC
>TRBJ2-2|.|.|TRBV6-5
CASRPPGHRTGELFF
TGTGCCAGCAGACCTCCGGGACACCGCACCGGGGAGCTGTTTTTT
>TRBJ2-5|TRBD1|.|TRBV7-9
CASSSDREQETQYF
TGTGCCAGCAGCTCAGACAGGGAGCAAGAGACCCAGTACTTC
>TRBJ2-7|TRBD1|.|TRBV28
CASSSTGQGGEQYF
TGTGCCAGCAGTTCCACGGGACAGGGCGGCGAGCAGTACTTC
>TRBJ2-2|.|.|TRBV28
CASSRPGTPYTGELFF
TGTGCCAGCAGCCGCCCCGGGACACCATACACCGGGGAGCTGTTTTTT
>TRBJ1-4|.|.|TRBV29-1
CSVEDGGVTTNEKLFF
TGCAGCGTTGAAGATGGGGGGGTCACAACTAATGAAAAACTGTTTTTT
>TRBJ1-2|TRBD1|.|TRBV10-3
CAISEGGTATNYGYTF
TGTGCCATCAGTGAAGGCGGGACAGCAACTAACTATGGCTACACCTTC
>TRBJ2-7|TRBD2|few|TRBV5-4
CASSSGTSGGEQYF
TGTGCCAGCAGCTCCGGGACTAGCGGGGGCGAGCAGTACTTC